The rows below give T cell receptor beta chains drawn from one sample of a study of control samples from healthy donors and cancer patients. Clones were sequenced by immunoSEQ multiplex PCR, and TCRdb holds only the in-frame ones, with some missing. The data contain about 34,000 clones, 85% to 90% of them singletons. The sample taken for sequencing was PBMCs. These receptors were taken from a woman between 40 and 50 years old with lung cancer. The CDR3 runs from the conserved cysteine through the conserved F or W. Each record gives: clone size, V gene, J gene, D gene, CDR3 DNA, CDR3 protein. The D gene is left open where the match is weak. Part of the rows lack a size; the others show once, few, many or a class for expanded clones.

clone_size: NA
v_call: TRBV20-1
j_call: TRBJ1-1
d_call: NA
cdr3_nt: TGCAGTGCTAGTAGCAGGGAGGAAACTTTCTTT
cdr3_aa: CSASSREETFF

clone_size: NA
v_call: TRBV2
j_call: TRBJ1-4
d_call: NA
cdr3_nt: TGTGCCAGCAGCGGACGGACCTTTGCAACTAATGAAAAACTGTTTTTT
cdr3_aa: CASSGRTFATNEKLFF

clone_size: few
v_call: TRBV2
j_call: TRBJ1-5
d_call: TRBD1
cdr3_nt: TGTGCCAGCAGCGGACAGGCAGTTAGCAATCAGCCCCAGCATTTT
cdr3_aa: CASSGQAVSNQPQHF

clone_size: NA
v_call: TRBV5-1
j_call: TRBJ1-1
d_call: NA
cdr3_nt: TGCGCCAGCAGCTTGGGTCTGGGGAGCACTGAAGCTTTCTTT
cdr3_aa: CASSLGLGSTEAFF

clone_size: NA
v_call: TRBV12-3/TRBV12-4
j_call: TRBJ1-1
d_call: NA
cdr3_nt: TGTGCCAGCAGTTTAGCTCTCTCTGGGACCCACTCTTTT
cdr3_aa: CASSLALSGTHSF

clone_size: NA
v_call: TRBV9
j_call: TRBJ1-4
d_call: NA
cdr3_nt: TGTGCCAGCAGCGTAGAGGCGGGGCTTAATGAAAAACTGTTTTTT
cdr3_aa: CASSVEAGLNEKLFF

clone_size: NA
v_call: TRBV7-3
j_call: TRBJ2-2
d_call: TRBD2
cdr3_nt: TGTGCCAGCAGCTTAGCGGGGGGGTACACCGGGGAGCTGTTTTTT
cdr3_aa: CASSLAGGYTGELFF

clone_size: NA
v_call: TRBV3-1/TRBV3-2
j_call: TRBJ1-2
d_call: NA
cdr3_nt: TGTGCCAGCAGCCAAGAATGGGACACCAAGAATGGCTACACCTTC
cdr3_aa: CASSQEWDTKNGYTF

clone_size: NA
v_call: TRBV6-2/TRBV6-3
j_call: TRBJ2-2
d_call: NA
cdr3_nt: TGTGCCAGCAGTTACATGGGGGCGAGCACCGGGGAGCTGTTTTTT
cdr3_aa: CASSYMGASTGELFF

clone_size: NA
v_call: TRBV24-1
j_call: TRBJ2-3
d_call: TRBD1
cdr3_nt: TGTGCCACCAGTGTGGCAGGGGGAGCAGATACGCAGTATTTT
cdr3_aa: CATSVAGGADTQYF

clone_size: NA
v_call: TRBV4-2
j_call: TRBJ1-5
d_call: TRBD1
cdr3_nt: TGTGCCAGCAGCCTCGAGGACAGGGGAGAGCAGCCCCAGCATTTT
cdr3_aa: CASSLEDRGEQPQHF

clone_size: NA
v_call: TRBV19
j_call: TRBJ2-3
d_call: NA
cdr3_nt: TGTGCCAGTAACCTAGGGGGGGTGAGAACAGATACGCAGTATTTT
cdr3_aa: CASNLGGVRTDTQYF

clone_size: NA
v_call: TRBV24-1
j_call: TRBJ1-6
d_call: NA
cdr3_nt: TGTGCCACCAGTGATGCGGAGAGCTCCTATAATTCACCCCTCCACTTT
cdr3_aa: CATSDAESSYNSPLHF

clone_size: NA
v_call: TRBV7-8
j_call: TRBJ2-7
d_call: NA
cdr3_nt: TGTGCCAGCAGCTGGGACTCATCGGTGGGGGAGCAGTACTTC
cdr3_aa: CASSWDSSVGEQYF

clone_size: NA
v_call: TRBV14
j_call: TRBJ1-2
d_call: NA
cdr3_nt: TGTGCCAGCAGCCAAGATGACAGGATCGACTATGGCTACACCTTC
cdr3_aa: CASSQDDRIDYGYTF

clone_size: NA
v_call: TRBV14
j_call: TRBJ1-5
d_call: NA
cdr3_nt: TGTGCCAGCAGCCAGGGGACGGATCAGCCCCAGCATTTT
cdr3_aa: CASSQGTDQPQHF

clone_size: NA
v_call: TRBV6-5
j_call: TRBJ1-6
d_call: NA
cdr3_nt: TGTGCCAGCAGCCCCCCAGGGGCACCCCTCCACTTT
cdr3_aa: CASSPPGAPLHF

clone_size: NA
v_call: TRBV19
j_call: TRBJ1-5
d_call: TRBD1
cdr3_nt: TGTGCCAGTACCCAGACAGGGTCAATAAGCAATCAGCCCCAGCATTTT
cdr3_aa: CASTQTGSISNQPQHF

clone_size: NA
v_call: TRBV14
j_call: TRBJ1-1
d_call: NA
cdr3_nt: TGTGCCAGCAGCCGGGACATCAACACTGAAGCTTTCTTT
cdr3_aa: CASSRDINTEAFF